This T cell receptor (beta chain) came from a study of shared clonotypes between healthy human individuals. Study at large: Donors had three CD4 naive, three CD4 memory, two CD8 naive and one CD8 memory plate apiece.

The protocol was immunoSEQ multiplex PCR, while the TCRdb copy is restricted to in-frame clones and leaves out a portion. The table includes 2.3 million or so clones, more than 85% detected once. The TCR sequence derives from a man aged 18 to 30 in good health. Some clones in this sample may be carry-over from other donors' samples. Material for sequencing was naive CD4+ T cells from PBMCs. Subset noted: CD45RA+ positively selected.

The CDR3 spells CAISESLDRQSSYEQYF. The DNA of the CDR3 is TGTGCCATCAGTGAGTCCCTCGACCGGCAGAGCTCCTACGAGCAGTACTTC. The chain links TRBV10-3 to TRBJ2-7; no firm D call. V was trimmed by 0 bases and J by 0 bases, leaving 15 bases between them. In germline, CDR1 is ENHRY, CDR2 SYGVKD. The CDR3 is made up of 17 amino acids.